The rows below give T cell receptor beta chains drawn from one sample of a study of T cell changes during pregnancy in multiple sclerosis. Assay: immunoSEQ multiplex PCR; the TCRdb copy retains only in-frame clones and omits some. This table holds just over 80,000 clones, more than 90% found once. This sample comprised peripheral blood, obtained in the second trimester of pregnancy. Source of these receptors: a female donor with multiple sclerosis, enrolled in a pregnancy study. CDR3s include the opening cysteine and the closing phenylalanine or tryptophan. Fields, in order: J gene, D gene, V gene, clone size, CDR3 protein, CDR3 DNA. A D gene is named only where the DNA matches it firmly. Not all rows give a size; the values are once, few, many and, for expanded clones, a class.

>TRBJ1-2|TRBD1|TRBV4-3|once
CASRETGGNYGYTF
TGCGCCAGCAGGGAAACAGGGGGTAACTATGGCTACACCTTC
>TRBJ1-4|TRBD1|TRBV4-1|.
CASSRTGPYDEKLFF
TGCGCCAGCAGCCGGACAGGTCCCTATGATGAAAAACTGTTTTTT
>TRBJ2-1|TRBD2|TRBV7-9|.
CASEVREAYNEQFF
TGTGCCAGCGAGGTTCGGGAGGCCTACAATGAGCAGTTCTTC
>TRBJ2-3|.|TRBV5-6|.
CASSGSTDTQYF
TGTGCCAGCAGCGGCAGCACAGATACGCAGTATTTT
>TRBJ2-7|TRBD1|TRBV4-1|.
CASSRGQGPSYEQYF
TGCGCCAGCAGCAGGGGACAGGGACCTTCCTACGAGCAGTACTTC
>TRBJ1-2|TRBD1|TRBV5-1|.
CASSRPGTGAGGYTF
TGCGCCAGCAGCAGACCCGGGACAGGGGCCGGGGGCTACACCTTC
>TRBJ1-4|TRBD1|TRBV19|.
CASSTSLSARRPTGGGSTNEKLFF
TGTGCCAGTAGTACCTCCCTATCCGCCCGAAGACCGACAGGGGGAGGGTCAACTAATGAAAAACTGTTTTTT
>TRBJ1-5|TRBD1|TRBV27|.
CASKQGVISNQPQHF
TGTGCCAGCAAGCAGGGGGTTATTAGCAATCAGCCCCAGCATTTT
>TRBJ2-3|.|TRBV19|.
CASSSPSLTDTQYF
TGTGCCAGTAGTTCCCCGTCCCTCACAGATACGCAGTATTTT
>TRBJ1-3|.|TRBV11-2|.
CASSRDSSGNTIYF
TGTGCCAGCAGCCGAGACAGCTCTGGAAACACCATATATTTT
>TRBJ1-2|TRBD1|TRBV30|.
CAWSGQMDRLTYGYTF
TGTGCCTGGAGTGGACAAATGGACAGGCTTACCTATGGCTACACCTTC
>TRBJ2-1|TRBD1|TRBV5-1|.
CASSMGQGALYNEQFF
TGCGCCAGCAGCATGGGACAGGGGGCGTTGTACAATGAGCAGTTCTTC
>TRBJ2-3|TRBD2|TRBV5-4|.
CASSRAGGFTDTQYF
TGTGCCAGCAGCCGAGCGGGAGGGTTCACAGATACGCAGTATTTT
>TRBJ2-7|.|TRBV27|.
CASSPRVFPIREQYF
TGTGCCAGCAGTCCCCGGGTGTTTCCGATCCGCGAGCAGTACTTC
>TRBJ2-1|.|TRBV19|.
CASIEQQGSYNEQFF
TGTGCCAGTATCGAGCAACAGGGCTCCTACAATGAGCAGTTCTTC
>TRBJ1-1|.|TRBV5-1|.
CASSLQGEDTEAFF
TGCGCCAGCAGCTTACAGGGTGAGGACACTGAAGCTTTCTTT
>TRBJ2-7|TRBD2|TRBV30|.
CAGSSGFEQYF
TGTGCCGGATCTAGCGGTTTCGAGCAGTACTTC
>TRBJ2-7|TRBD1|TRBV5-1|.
CASRQGSYTSYEQYF
TGCGCCAGCAGACAGGGGTCGTACACTTCCTACGAGCAGTACTTC
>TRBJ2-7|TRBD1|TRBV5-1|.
CASSLRGQSYEQYF
TGCGCCAGCAGCTTAAGGGGGCAGAGCTACGAGCAGTACTTC
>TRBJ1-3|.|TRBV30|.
CAWSVSTGSGNTIYF
TGTGCCTGGAGTGTTTCGACAGGCTCTGGAAACACCATATATTTT
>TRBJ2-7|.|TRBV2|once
CASLNSYEQYF
TGTGCCAGCTTAAACTCCTACGAGCAGTACTTC
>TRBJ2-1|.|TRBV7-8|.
CASSWAFGEVAEQFF
TGTGCCAGCAGCTGGGCCTTTGGGGAGGTGGCTGAGCAGTTCTTC
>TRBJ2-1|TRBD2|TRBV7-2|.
CASSWTSGGYNEQFF
TGTGCCAGCAGCTGGACTAGCGGGGGTTACAATGAGCAGTTCTTC
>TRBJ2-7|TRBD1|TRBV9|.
CASSVARDSSYEQYF
TGTGCCAGCAGCGTAGCCCGGGACAGCTCCTACGAGCAGTACTTC
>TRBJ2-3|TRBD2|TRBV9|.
CASSKVGGSTDTQYF
TGTGCCAGCAGCAAGGTCGGGGGGAGCACAGATACGCAGTATTTT
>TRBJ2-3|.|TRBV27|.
CASSPGTNTQYF
TGTGCCAGCAGCCCTGGCACGAATACGCAGTATTTT
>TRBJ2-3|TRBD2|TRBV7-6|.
CASSRGLAGEGDTQYF
TGTGCCAGCAGCAGAGGACTAGCGGGAGAAGGTGATACGCAGTATTTT
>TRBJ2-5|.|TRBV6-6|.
CASKDRQETQYF
TGTGCCAGCAAAGACAGACAAGAGACCCAGTACTTC
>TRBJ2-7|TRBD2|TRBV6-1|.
CASIERGLAGGEQYF
TGTGCCAGCATCGAAAGGGGACTAGCGGGAGGGGAGCAGTACTTC
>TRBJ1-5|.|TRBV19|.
CASSPRTGPRGGQPQHF
TGTGCCAGTAGTCCCCGCACGGGGCCCCGGGGGGGTCAGCCCCAGCATTTT
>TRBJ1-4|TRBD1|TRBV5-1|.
CASSPGQGAMEKLFF
TGCGCCAGCAGCCCAGGACAGGGGGCGATGGAAAAACTGTTTTTT
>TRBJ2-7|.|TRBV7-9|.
CASSSESSYEQYF
TGTGCCAGCAGCTCGGAGAGCTCCTACGAGCAGTACTTC
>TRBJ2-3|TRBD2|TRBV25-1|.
CASMPPAGESDTQYF
TGTGCCAGCATGCCCCCAGCGGGAGAATCAGATACGCAGTATTTT
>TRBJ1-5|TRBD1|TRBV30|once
CAWNLQGLHQPQHF
TGTGCCTGGAACCTACAGGGGCTCCATCAGCCCCAGCATTTT
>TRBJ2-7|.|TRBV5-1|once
CASSLEDRTSYEQYF
TGCGCCAGCAGCTTGGAAGACAGGACCTCCTACGAGCAGTACTTC
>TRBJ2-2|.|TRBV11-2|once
CASSRGTINTGELFF
TGTGCCAGCAGCCGAGGAACGATAAACACCGGGGAGCTGTTTTTT
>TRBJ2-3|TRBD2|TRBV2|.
CASSDPSGSLVIADTQYF
TGTGCCAGCAGTGATCCTAGCGGGAGTTTGGTGATCGCAGATACGCAGTATTTT
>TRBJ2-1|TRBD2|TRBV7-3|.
CASSYSGRVANEQFF
TGTGCCAGCAGCTATAGCGGGAGGGTGGCAAATGAGCAGTTCTTC
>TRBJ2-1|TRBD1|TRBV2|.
CASSPDRNLYNEQFF
TGTGCCAGCAGTCCGGACAGGAACCTATACAATGAGCAGTTCTTC
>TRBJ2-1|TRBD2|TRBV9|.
CASSDSGRVYHEQFF
TGTGCCAGCAGCGATAGCGGGAGAGTTTACCATGAGCAGTTCTTC
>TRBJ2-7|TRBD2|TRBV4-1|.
CASSLYLGTSEIYSYEQYF
TGCGCCAGCAGCCTATATCTCGGGACTAGCGAGATTTACTCCTACGAGCAGTACTTC
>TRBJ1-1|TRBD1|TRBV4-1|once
CASSHRTGVGSEAFF
TGCGCCAGCAGCCATAGGACAGGGGTGGGATCCGAAGCTTTCTTT
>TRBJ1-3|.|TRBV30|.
CAWSARASGNTIYF
TGTGCCTGGAGTGCCAGGGCCTCTGGAAACACCATATATTTT
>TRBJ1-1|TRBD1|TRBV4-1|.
CASSHRTGNTEAFF
TGCGCCAGCAGCCACCGGACAGGGAACACTGAAGCTTTCTTT
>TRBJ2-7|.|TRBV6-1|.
CASSKRQNLEQYF
TGTGCCAGCAGTAAGAGACAGAACTTAGAGCAGTACTTC
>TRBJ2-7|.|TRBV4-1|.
CASSQPDSPYEQYF
TGCGCCAGCAGCCAACCGGACAGCCCCTACGAGCAGTACTTC
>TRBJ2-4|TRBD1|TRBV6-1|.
CASTRDRGNIQYF
TGTGCCAGCACGAGGGACAGGGGGAACATTCAGTACTTC